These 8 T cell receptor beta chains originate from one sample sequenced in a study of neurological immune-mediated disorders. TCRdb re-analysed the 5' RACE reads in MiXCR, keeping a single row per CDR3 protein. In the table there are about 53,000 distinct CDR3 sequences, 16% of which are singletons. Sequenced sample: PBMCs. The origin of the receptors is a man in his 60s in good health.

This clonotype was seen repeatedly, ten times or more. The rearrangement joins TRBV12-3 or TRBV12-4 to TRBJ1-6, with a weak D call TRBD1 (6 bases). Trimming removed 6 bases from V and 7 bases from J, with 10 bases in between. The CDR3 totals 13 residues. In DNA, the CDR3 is TGTGCCAGCAGCTACAGGGCAAATTCACCCCTCCACTTT. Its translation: CASSYRANSPLHF.

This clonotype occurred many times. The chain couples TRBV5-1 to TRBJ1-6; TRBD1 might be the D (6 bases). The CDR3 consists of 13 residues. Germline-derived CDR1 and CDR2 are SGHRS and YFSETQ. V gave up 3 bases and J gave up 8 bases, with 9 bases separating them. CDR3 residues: CASSSDSYSPLHF. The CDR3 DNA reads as TGCGCCAGCAGCTCGGACAGTTATTCACCCCTCCACTTT.

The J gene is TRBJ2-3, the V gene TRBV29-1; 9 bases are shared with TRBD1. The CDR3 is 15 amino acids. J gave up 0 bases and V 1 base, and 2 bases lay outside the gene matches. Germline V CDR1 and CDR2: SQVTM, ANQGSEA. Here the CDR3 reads CSVEVGQGSTDTQYF. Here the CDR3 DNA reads TGCAGCGTTGAAGTAGGACAGGGGAGCACAGATACGCAGTATTTT.

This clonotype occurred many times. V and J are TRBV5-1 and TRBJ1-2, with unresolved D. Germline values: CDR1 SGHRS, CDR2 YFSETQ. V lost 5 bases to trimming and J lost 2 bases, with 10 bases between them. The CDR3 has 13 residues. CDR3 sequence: CASRPTENYGYTF. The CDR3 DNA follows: TGCGCCAGCAGGCCGACCGAGAACTATGGCTACACCTTC.

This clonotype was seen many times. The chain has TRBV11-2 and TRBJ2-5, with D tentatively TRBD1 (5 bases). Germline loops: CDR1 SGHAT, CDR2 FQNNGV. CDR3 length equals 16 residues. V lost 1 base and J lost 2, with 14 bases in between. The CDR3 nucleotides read TGTGCCAGCAGCTTAGGAAGACAGAGATTACAAGAGACCCAGTACTTC. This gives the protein CASSLGRQRLQETQYF.

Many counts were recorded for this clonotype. In DNA form, the CDR3 reads TGTGCCAGCAACCCATTCGGGACAATCTACAATGAGCAGTTCTTC. Encoded protein: CASNPFGTIYNEQFF. V and J are TRBV9 and TRBJ2-1, with a tentative D call TRBD1 (6 bases). The germline V gene has CDR1 SGDLS and CDR2 YYNGEE. CDR3 length: 15 amino acids. V lost 6 bases, J lost 3 bases, and 16 bases lay in between.

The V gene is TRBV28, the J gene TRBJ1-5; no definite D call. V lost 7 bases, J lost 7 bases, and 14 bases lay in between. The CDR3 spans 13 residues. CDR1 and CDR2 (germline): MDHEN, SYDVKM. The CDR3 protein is CASIGVTSQPQHF. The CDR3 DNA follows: TGTGCCAGCATTGGGGTCACAAGCCAGCCCCAGCATTTT.

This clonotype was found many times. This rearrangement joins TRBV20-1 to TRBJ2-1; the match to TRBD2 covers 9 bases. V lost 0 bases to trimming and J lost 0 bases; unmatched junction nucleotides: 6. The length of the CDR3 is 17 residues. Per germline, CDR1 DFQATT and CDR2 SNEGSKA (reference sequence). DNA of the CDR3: TGCAGTGCTAGAGACCCCCTAGCGGGGAGCTCCTACAATGAGCAGTTCTTC. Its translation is CSARDPLAGSSYNEQFF.